Described below is a single T cell receptor beta chain sequence and its context. With 60 Vbeta and 13 Jbeta primers, the PCR was carried out. Libraries were prepared by immunoSEQ multiplex PCR; TCRdb keeps only in-frame clonotypes and omits some of them. The repertoire has roughly 180,000 clones, 84% of them found once; the top ten carry 1%. The CDR3 has 15 residues. Per the germline V gene, CDR1 is SGHRS and CDR2 is YFSETQ. J gave up 9 bases and V 4 bases, and 12 bases lay outside the gene matches. The data were obtained in a study of cytomegalovirus exposure and HLA in healthy donors. Study-level information: Unique TCRs numbering approximately 81 million, obtained from HLA-typed donors, made up an early data release.

The gene calls are TRBV5-1 and TRBJ2-1; 8 bases line up with TRBD2. The sequence was obtained from a man aged 25 to 40 in good health and CMV-seronegative. The sequencing sample was made of PBMCs. CDR3 DNA sequence: TGCGCCAGCAGCGTGGGACTAGTGGGAGGGGGTGAGCAGTTCTTC. Translating it yields CASSVGLVGGGEQFF.